These 26 T cell receptor beta chains came from one sample sequenced in a study of T-cell memory formation after mild COVID-19. One entry per CDR3 protein results from TCRdb running MiXCR on the 5' RACE reads. The data hold around 250,000 distinct CDR3 sequences, with 15% to 20% observed a single time. Sample: PBMCs or a T cell subset sorted from them (not recorded which). Receptors originate from a man in his late teens or twenties who had mild COVID-19 (a few samples of this study predate the infection). Cell type and time point are not known.

The chain links TRBV15 to TRBJ2-1, with 8 nucleotides matching TRBD1. The V and J ends lost 3 bases and 0 bases, in that order; junction bases with no gene match: 13. Germline V gene data show CDR1 as LNHNV and CDR2 as YYDKDF (reference sequence). The CDR3 length is 19 residues. The CDR3 reads CATSRIRPGQASSYNEQFF. In nucleotides, the CDR3 is TGTGCCACCAGCAGGATTAGACCGGGACAGGCGAGCTCCTACAATGAGCAGTTCTTC.

This chain links TRBV4-1 with TRBJ1-5; tentatively, D is TRBD1 (5 bases). V lost 3 bases, J lost 0 bases, and 15 bases lay in between. This CDR3 has 17 residues. The germline gives CDR1 MGHRA, CDR2 YSYEKL. The CDR3 DNA is TGCGCCAGCAGCCAGGATGCCGGGGGGTATAGCAATCAGCCCCAGCATTTT. Translation: CASSQDAGGYSNQPQHF.

The J gene is TRBJ1-2, the V gene TRBV12-3 or TRBV12-4; D unresolved. Deletions cut 3 bases from V and 3 bases from J, with 8 bases between. This CDR3 spans 13 amino acids. CDR3 sequence: CASSFSVDYGYTF. The CDR3 DNA reads TGTGCCAGCAGTTTTAGTGTGGACTATGGCTACACCTTC.

The chain couples TRBV19 to TRBJ2-1, with 7 positions matching TRBD1. The CDR3 contains 13 residues. In germline, CDR1 is LNHDA, CDR2 SQIVND (reference sequence). V gave up 2 bases and J gave up 7 bases; unmatched junction bases: 2. CDR3 sequence: CASSITQGNEQFF. The DNA for the CDR3 is TGTGCCAGTAGTATAACACAGGGGAATGAGCAGTTCTTC. Based on the CDR3 plus reference TRBV19 and TRBJ2-1, the full variable domain is DGGITQSPKYLFRKEGQNVTLSCEQNLNHDAMYWYRQDPGQGLRLIYYSQIVNDFQKGDIAEGYSVSREKKESFPLTVTSAQKNPTAFYLCASSITQGNEQFFGPGTRLTVL.

This clonotype was detected only a few times. The V call is TRBV6-5, the J call TRBJ2-7; possibly TRBD1 for D (7 bases). The CDR3 spans 16 residues. Germline lookup yields CDR1 MNHEY and CDR2 SVGAGI. The V end was cut by 5 bases, the J end by 3 bases, with 20 bases between. The CDR3 spells CASSARTGGYNYEQYF. CDR3 bases: TGTGCCAGCAGTGCCCGGACAGGAGGGTACAACTACGAGCAGTACTTC.

The chain is built from TRBV21-1 and TRBJ2-3; the table assigns TRBD1, which was not confirmed against the DNA. TRBV21-1 is tagged as a pseudogene. The CDR3 totals 15 residues. The CDR3 bases are TGTGCCAGCAGCAGGCCGACAGGGGGCACAGATACGCAGTATTTT. It yields the protein CASSRPTGGTDTQYF.

The V and J genes are TRBV4-3 and TRBJ1-4; 9 bases match TRBD1. The CDR3 loop spans 15 amino acids. Germline-derived CDR1 and CDR2 are LGHNA and YSLEER. Trimming removed 4 bases from V and 6 bases from J; junction bases left unmatched: 6. For the CDR3, the DNA is TGCGCCAGCAGCCCATCCACAGGGGGCGATGAAAAACTGTTTTTT. As protein: CASSPSTGGDEKLFF.

This clonotype has just a few counts. The CDR3 DNA is TGTGCCAGCAGCAACGGACAGGGGGCGTATTCCCTCCACTTT. This gives the protein CASSNGQGAYSLHF. The J gene is TRBJ1-6, the V gene TRBV11-1; 11 nucleotides align to TRBD1. The CDR3 extends over 14 amino acids. The trim removed 5 bases at V and 14 bases at J, leaving 8 bases unmatched. CDR1 and CDR2 from the germline V gene are SGHAT and FQDESV (reference sequence). The whole variable domain, remainder taken from reference TRBV11-1 and TRBJ1-6, is EAEVAQSPRYKITEKSQAVAFWCDPISGHATLYWYRQILGQGPELLVQFQDESVVDDSQLPKDRFSAERLKGVDSTLKIQPAELGDSAMYLCASSNGQGAYSLHFGNGTRLTVT.

This clonotype was observed a handful of times. The J gene is TRBJ2-1, the V gene TRBV18, with 9 bases identical to TRBD2. In germline, CDR1 is KGHSH, CDR2 LQKENI. The CDR3 contains 18 residues. The V gene end was trimmed by 1 base and the J gene end by 0 bases; junction bases not matched to a gene: 7. The CDR3 sequence is CASSPLAGAASSYNEQFF. The CDR3 DNA follows: TGTGCCAGCTCACCACTAGCGGGGGCCGCGAGCTCCTACAATGAGCAGTTCTTC.

This clonotype has only a few counts. The genes are TRBV20-1 and TRBJ1-5, with 8 bases lining up with TRBD1. This CDR3 is built from 14 residues. The germline gives CDR1 DFQATT, CDR2 SNEGSKA (reference sequence). V was pared by 5 bases and J by 1 base, with 4 bases of the junction left unmatched. CDR3 nucleotide sequence: TGCAGTGCTGGACAGGGAGGAAGCAATCAGCCCCAGCATTTT. Translating it yields CSAGQGGSNQPQHF.

The sample holds many counts of this clonotype. The chain has TRBV2 and TRBJ2-3, with 9 bases aligning to TRBD2. The CDR3 runs to 17 residues. The V gene end was trimmed by 3 bases and the J gene end by 2 bases; junction bases not matched to a gene: 9. Germline V gene data show CDR1 as SNHLY and CDR2 as FYNNEI. The CDR3 region has the DNA TGTGCCAGCAGTGAGACCTTGACGGGACTAGCCACAGATACGCAGTATTTT. As protein: CASSETLTGLATDTQYF.

A few counts support this clonotype. The J gene is TRBJ2-3, the V gene TRBV20-1; 13 nucleotides line up with TRBD2. The ends lost 0 bases at V and 2 bases at J; junction bases unmatched: 2. Germline V gene lookup returns CDR1 DFQATT and CDR2 SNEGSKA (reference sequence). The CDR3 extends over 16 amino acids. In DNA, the CDR3 is TGCAGTGCTAGAGACGGGACTAGCGGGGACACAGATACGCAGTATTTT. It encodes CSARDGTSGDTDTQYF.

The CDR3 sequence: CASRTANTEAFF. CDR3 nucleotides: TGTGCCAGCAGGACGGCGAACACTGAAGCTTTCTTT. This sequence joins TRBV6-2 or TRBV6-3 and TRBJ1-1, with D hard to call. The V end was cut by 6 bases, the J end by 1 base, with 6 bases between. This CDR3 has 12 amino acids. Germline lookup yields CDR1 MNHEY and CDR2 SVGEGT.

This clonotype came up a few times. J is TRBJ2-1 and V is TRBV10-3; TRBD2 matches 10 bases. V lost 6 bases, J lost 8 bases, and 7 bases stayed unmatched. The germline V gene encodes CDR1 ENHRY and CDR2 SYGVKD. The CDR3 consists of 14 residues. The CDR3 region is CAIRAGGPGDEQFF. In DNA form, the CDR3 reads TGTGCCATCAGAGCGGGGGGGCCGGGCGATGAGCAGTTCTTC.

This clonotype showed up many times. The rearrangement joins TRBV7-9 to TRBJ2-1; D unclear. Deletions cut 1 base from V and 5 bases from J, with 12 bases between. CDR1 and CDR2 (germline): SEHNR, FQNEAQ (reference sequence). CDR3 length: 15 amino acids. The CDR3 is CASSLVAIRDNEQFF. The CDR3, as DNA: TGTGCCAGCAGCTTAGTGGCGATTAGGGACAATGAGCAGTTCTTC.

The genes are TRBV5-6 and TRBJ2-3; D call uncertain. V was shortened by 3 bases and J by 2 bases, with 19 bases between the two germline ends. The germline gives CDR1 SGHDT, CDR2 YYEEEE. The CDR3 length is 17 residues. The CDR3 reads CASSSGRSFLLTDTQYF. DNA for the CDR3: TGTGCCAGCAGCTCAGGACGGAGTTTCCTTCTCACAGATACGCAGTATTTT.

The rearrangement links TRBV27 to TRBJ1-1; no clear D. The length of the CDR3 is 16 residues. Germline V CDR1 and CDR2: MNHEY, SMNVEV (reference sequence). V lost 3 bases and J 1 base, leaving 15 bases between the germline ends. The CDR3 spells CASSFHFGVSNTEAFF. DNA for the CDR3: TGTGCCAGCAGTTTTCATTTTGGGGTATCGAACACTGAAGCTTTCTTT.

This clonotype was seen a handful of times. V gene TRBV7-9 combines with J gene TRBJ2-1; D is perhaps TRBD2 (5 bases). Germline V gene lookup returns CDR1 SEHNR and CDR2 FQNEAQ (reference sequence). This CDR3 is built from 16 residues. Trimming pared 0 bases from V and 7 bases from J, leaving 16 bases between. The CDR3: CASSLALGGARNEQFF. In DNA, the CDR3 is TGTGCCAGCAGCTTAGCGCTAGGAGGAGCGCGGAATGAGCAGTTCTTC.

This sequence joins TRBV20-1 and TRBJ1-2, with TRBD1 as a possible D gene (5 bases). CDR3 length: 14 residues. Germline assignment: CDR1 DFQATT and CDR2 SNEGSKA (reference sequence). Deletions cut 6 bases from V and 14 bases from J, with 28 bases between. DNA of the CDR3: TGCAGTGCCAGGGAGGGGAGTGGCAGGGCGACGGGAACCTTC. Protein sequence: CSAREGSGRATGTF.

This clonotype was seen a handful of times. The chain combines TRBV4-1 with TRBJ2-3, with unresolved D. The germline V and J ends were trimmed by 0 bases and 13 bases, with 14 bases remaining between them. CDR1 is MGHRA and CDR2 is YSYEKL in the germline V gene. CDR3 length equals 13 residues. The CDR3 here is CASSQDGIKTEYF. As DNA, the CDR3 is TGCGCCAGCAGCCAAGATGGCATTAAAACGGAGTATTTT.

This clonotype was found a few times. The gene calls are TRBV29-1 and TRBJ2-2; the match to TRBD2 covers 9 bases. Germline-derived CDR1 and CDR2 are SQVTM and ANQGSEA. V shed 5 bases, J shed 0 bases, and the junction held 10 bases outside the gene matches. This CDR3 comprises 17 residues. CDR3 residues: CSVSGVAGAANTGELFF. CDR3 nucleotide sequence: TGCAGCGTTTCCGGGGTAGCGGGGGCCGCGAACACCGGGGAGCTGTTTTTT.

V gene TRBV7-9 combines with J gene TRBJ1-1, with TRBD1 as a possible D gene (5 bases). V was shortened by 5 bases and J by 5 bases, with 12 bases between the two germline ends. Per the germline V gene, CDR1 is SEHNR and CDR2 is FQNEAQ (reference sequence). There are 13 residues in the CDR3. Here the CDR3 DNA reads TGTGCCAGCAGCCAGCAGGGTGCGACTGAAGCTTTCTTT. This encodes CASSQQGATEAFF.

The J gene is TRBJ2-2, the V gene TRBV24-1; D possibly corresponds to TRBD1 (6 bases). V was shortened by 5 bases and J by 2 bases, with 14 bases between the two germline ends. Germline loops: CDR1 KGHDR, CDR2 SFDVKD. The CDR3 covers 16 residues. This CDR3 reads CATSADTGFNTGELFF. The CDR3 nucleotides read TGTGCCACCAGTGCGGATACAGGGTTCAACACCGGGGAGCTGTTTTTT.

This clonotype was observed many times. This rearrangement joins TRBV2 to TRBJ2-2, with D possibly matching TRBD1 (5 bases). The V gene lost 6 bases and the J gene lost 3 bases, with 11 bases spanning the gap. Germline CDR1 reads SNHLY; CDR2 reads FYNNEI. The CDR3 has 14 amino acids. The CDR3 DNA follows: TGTGCCAGCAGGGAACAGGCATACACCGGGGAGCTGTTTTTT. Translated, it gives CASREQAYTGELFF.

J is TRBJ2-6 and V is TRBV30; TRBD2 aligns across 9 bases. The V segment lost 3 bases and the J segment 3 bases; nucleotides outside the gene matches: 6. Looked up from germline, CDR1 is GTSNPN and CDR2 is SVGIG (reference sequence). This CDR3 comprises 16 residues. The CDR3 DNA is TGTGCCTGGAGGCAGGCGGGGGGGCGTGGGGCCAACGTCCTGACTTTC. Protein sequence: CAWRQAGGRGANVLTF.

The table lists this clonotype with a few counts. The rearrangement links TRBV27 to TRBJ2-2; D remains ambiguous. V was shortened by 5 bases and J by 7 bases, with 14 bases between the two germline ends. Per germline, CDR1 MNHEY and CDR2 SMNVEV (reference sequence). The CDR3 loop spans 14 amino acids. For the CDR3, the DNA is TGTGCCAGCAGTCCTAGGATAAGGGACGGGGAGCTGTTTTTT. It is translated as CASSPRIRDGELFF.